What follows describes a single T cell receptor beta chain. Its antigen specificity is not known. Per-nucleotide qualities are absent, and no much larger clonotype sits a single base away. The CDR3 starts with the cysteine, ends with the phenylalanine, and has 15 residues. CDR3 DNA is the only sequence kept; it has 45 bases, read in frame from the first base. CDR1 is given as SGHVS and CDR2 as FQNEAQ, both from the germline V gene. For this chain, trimming is 5 bases at the V end and 2 bases at the J end, and the number of junction bases without a gene match is 5. This sample was included in a study of T cell repertoires in cytomegalovirus infection (dated by TCRdb to about 2019). Turning to the overall study: Donor HLA type was relevant to the analysis, as public TCR beta signatures indicated carriage of CMV infection together with the matching HLA type.

Points the paper makes about the study in general: In both this cohort and an independent cohort of several hundred donors, the cumulative frequency of public TCR beta family members distinguished carriers of CMV infection plus the relevant HLA type. The ex vivo response was dominated by HLA-C-restricted CMV-specific TCR beta clonotypes, and the single most frequent clonotype in two of eight donors was supplied by these HLA-C-restricted clonotypes.

Data came from an Illumina HiSeq 1500. TCRdb reanalyzed the raw reads on its own, using fastp at Q25 for trimming and MiXCR for clone calling, and kept in-frame beta chains. Entries that share a CDR3 protein sequence are merged under the most common genes and DNA. This sample comprises around 43,000 distinct CDR3 sequences, 20% of them detected only once. Jointly, the top ten make up less than 20% of the sample. This clonotype was sampled from a human donor in good health (CMV status not recorded). Some clones in this sample may be carry-over from other donors' samples. Sequenced: PBMCs, sequenced either directly or after in vitro stimulation (not recorded which). The chain links TRBV7-8 with TRBJ2-3, and TRBD1 matches 9 of the central bases. The CDR3 has the sequence CASSGTGLDTDTQYF. The DNA reads TGTGCCAGCAGCGGGACAGGGCTCGACACAGATACGCAGTATTTT.